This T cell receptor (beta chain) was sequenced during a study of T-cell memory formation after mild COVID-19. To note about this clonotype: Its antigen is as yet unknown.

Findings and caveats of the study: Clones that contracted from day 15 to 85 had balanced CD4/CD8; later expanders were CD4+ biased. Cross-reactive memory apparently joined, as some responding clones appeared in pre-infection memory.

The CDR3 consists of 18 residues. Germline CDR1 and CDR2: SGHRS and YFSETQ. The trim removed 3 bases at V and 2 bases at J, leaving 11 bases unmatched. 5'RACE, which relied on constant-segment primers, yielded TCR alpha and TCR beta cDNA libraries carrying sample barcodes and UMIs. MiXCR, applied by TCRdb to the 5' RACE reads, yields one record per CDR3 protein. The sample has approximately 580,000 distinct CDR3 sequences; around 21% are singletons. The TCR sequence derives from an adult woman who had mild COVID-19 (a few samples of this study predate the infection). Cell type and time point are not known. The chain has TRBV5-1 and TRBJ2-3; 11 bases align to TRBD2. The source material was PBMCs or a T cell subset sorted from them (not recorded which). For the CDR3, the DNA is TGCGCCAGCAGCTGGAAACCTACTAGCGGGGGTAACACAGATACGCAGTATTTT. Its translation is CASSWKPTSGGNTDTQYF.